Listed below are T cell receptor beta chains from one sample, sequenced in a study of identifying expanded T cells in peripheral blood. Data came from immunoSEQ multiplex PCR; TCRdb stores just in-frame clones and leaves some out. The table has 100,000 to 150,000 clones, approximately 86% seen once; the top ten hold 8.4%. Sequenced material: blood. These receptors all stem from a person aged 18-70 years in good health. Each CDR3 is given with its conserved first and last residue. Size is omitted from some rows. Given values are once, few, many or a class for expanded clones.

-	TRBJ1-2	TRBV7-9	CASSLVEGGHSGYTF
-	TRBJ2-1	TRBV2	CASTYSGNEQFF
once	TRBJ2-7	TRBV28	CASSSNHRAAIYEQYF
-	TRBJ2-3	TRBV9	CASSVATQVTDTQYF
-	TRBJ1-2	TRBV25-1	CASSDSWGSSYTF
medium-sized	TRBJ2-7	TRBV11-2	CASTGTGAYEQYF
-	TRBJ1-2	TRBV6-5	CASSYGHPRDYGYTF
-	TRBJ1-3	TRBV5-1	CASKTGSSGNTIYF
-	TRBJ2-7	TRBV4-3	CASSPRTGLAGGDPRSYEQYF
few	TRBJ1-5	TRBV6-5	CASSYSGTGWPQHF
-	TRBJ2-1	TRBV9	CASSFRGAGVSNEQFF
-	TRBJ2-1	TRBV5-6	CASSSGLANYNEQFF
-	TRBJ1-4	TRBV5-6	CASYQRGQGREKLFF
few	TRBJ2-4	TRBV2	CASSGDSSNQYF
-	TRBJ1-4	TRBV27	CASSLLGAPNEKLFF
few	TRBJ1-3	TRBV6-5	CASKGTNSGNTIYF
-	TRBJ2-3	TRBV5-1	CASSLEASSTDTQYF
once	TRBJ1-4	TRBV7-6	CASSLGRSGEKLFF
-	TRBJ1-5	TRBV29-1	CSVDALAFDSNQPQHF
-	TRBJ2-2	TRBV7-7	CASSGSTGLNTGELFF
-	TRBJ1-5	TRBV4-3	CASSQDINQPQHF
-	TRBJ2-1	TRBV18	CASSLLSGGADEQFF
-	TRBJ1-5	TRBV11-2	CASSFREYQPQHF
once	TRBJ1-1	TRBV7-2	CASSTTTEAFF
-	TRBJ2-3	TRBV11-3	CASSLVVTDTQYF
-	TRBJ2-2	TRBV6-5	CASSPGLTNTGELFF
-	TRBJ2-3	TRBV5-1	CASRTGSTDTQYF
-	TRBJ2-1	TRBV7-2	CASSKGTGSNEQFF
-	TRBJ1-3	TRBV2	CASRNRVGPGSGNTIYF
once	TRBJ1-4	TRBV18	CASSPRLEANEKLFF
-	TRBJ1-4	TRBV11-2	CASSLGWVNNEKLFF
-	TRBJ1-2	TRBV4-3	CASSRLPDKIGYTF
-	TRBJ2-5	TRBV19	CASSKGAGETQYF
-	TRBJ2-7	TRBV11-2	CASSSELGASGQGLSYEQYF
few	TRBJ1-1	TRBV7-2	CASSILDSEAFF
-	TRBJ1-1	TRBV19	CASKSKAGGRHTEAFF
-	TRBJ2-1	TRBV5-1	CAARQGLADEQFF
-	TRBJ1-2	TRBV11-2	CASSLYGALNGYTF
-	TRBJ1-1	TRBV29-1	CSVDGGDLEAFF
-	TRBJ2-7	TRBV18	CASSPTTVPYEQYF
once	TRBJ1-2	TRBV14	CASSQYPTGVNYGYTF
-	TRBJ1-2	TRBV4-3	CASSQDIAGANYGYTF
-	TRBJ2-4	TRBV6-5	CASSSSLAVAKNIQYF
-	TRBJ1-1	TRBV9	CASSEGATGGLTEAFF
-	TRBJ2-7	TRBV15	CATSNREISYEQYF